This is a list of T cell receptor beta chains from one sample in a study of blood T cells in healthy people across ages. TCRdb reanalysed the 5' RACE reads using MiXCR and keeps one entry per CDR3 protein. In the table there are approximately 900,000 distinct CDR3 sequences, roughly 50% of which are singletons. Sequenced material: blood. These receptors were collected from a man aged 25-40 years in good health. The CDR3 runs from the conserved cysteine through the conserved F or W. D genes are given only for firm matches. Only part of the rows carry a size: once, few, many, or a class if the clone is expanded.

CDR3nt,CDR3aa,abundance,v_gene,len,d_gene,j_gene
TGTGCCAGCAGTTCCCAGGGGGGGGGGGAACGCTACACCTTC,CASSSQGGGERYTF,many,TRBV12-3/TRBV12-4,14,TRBD1,TRBJ1-2
TGTGCCAGCAGCTTGGGGGGGGACTTTCCTTACAATGAGCAGTTCTTC,CASSLGGDFPYNEQFF,few,TRBV6-6,16,TRBD2,TRBJ2-1
TGTGCCAGCAGTTCCTCCGGGACAGGGAACTCTGGAAACACCATATATTTT,CASSSSGTGNSGNTIYF,NA,TRBV12-3/TRBV12-4,17,TRBD1,TRBJ1-3
TGTGCCAGCAGCCCCATGGAGGACAGAGCCTACGAGCAGTACTTC,CASSPMEDRAYEQYF,NA,TRBV7-2,15,NA,TRBJ2-7
TGCGCCAGCAGCTTGGCCGGCCTCACCGTCTACGAGCAGTACTTC,CASSLAGLTVYEQYF,NA,TRBV5-1,15,NA,TRBJ2-7
TGTGCCAGCAGACAGGGGACGGCTAATTCACCCCTCCACTTT,CASRQGTANSPLHF,few,TRBV12-3/TRBV12-4,14,TRBD1,TRBJ1-6
TGTGCCAGCAGCCCCGGAGTAGCTTGGCGGAGGGAGCTGTTTTTT,CASSPGVAWRRELFF,NA,TRBV12-3/TRBV12-4,15,NA,TRBJ2-2
TGCAGCGGCAGGGACCCCTTCTACGAGCAGTACTTC,CSGRDPFYEQYF,once,TRBV29-1,12,NA,TRBJ2-7
TGTGCCAGCAGTATAGCAGGGGGTTACACAGATACGCAGTATTTT,CASSIAGGYTDTQYF,NA,TRBV7-9,15,TRBD1,TRBJ2-3
TGCGCCAGCAGCCAAGATGGTACTAGCGGGATCTACGAGCAGTACTTC,CASSQDGTSGIYEQYF,once,TRBV4-3,16,TRBD2,TRBJ2-7
TGTGCCAGCATCTCCTTACCTGAGGGAAAGGGGAACACTGAAGCTTTCTTT,CASISLPEGKGNTEAFF,NA,TRBV6-6,17,NA,TRBJ1-1
TGTGCCAGCAGCTGGGGAGCGGGGGCAAGCTCCTACGAGCAGTACTTC,CASSWGAGASSYEQYF,NA,TRBV11-2,16,TRBD2,TRBJ2-7
TGTGCCACCAGCAGACTTGGGGTGGGCATCAATGAGCAGTTCTTC,CATSRLGVGINEQFF,NA,TRBV15,15,NA,TRBJ2-1
TGTGCCAGCAGCGTAGAGGGACAGGGTGGAGATACGCAGTATTTT,CASSVEGQGGDTQYF,many,TRBV9,15,TRBD1,TRBJ2-3
TGTGCCAGCAGTTTAAGACAGGGGTTCAACTATGGCTACACCTTC,CASSLRQGFNYGYTF,NA,TRBV12-3/TRBV12-4,15,TRBD1,TRBJ1-2
TGCAGTGCGAGGAGCGACGAGCAGTACTTC,CSARSDEQYF,NA,TRBV20-1,10,NA,TRBJ2-7
TGTGCCAGCAACTTAGATGGCTACGAGCAGTACTTC,CASNLDGYEQYF,few,TRBV6-2/TRBV6-3,12,NA,TRBJ2-7
TGTGCCAGCAGTGAGGGAGGGACTGCTTACTACGAGCAGTACTTC,CASSEGGTAYYEQYF,NA,TRBV2,15,TRBD2,TRBJ2-7
TGTGCCAGCAGCCGTACCTCCGCGAGCAGGGCCAATGAGCAGTTCTTC,CASSRTSASRANEQFF,NA,TRBV7-2,16,NA,TRBJ2-1
TGTGCCAGCTCACCACTCGGGGGCCACGAGCAGTACTTC,CASSPLGGHEQYF,few,TRBV18,13,NA,TRBJ2-7
TGCGCCAGCAGCTCGTCGGGGATTTCAGGGGGAATCACAGATACGCAGTATTTT,CASSSSGISGGITDTQYF,NA,TRBV5-1,18,TRBD1,TRBJ2-3
TGTGCCAGCAGCCCCCGGACAGGGGTGGGAGATACGCAGTATTTT,CASSPRTGVGDTQYF,few,TRBV7-2,15,TRBD1,TRBJ2-3
TGTGCCATCAGTGGATACAGGGGACAAGAGACCCAGTACTTC,CAISGYRGQETQYF,NA,TRBV10-3,14,TRBD1,TRBJ2-5
TGCAGCGCTCATCCCCCAGGGAGCTATGGCTACACCTTC,CSAHPPGSYGYTF,few,TRBV29-1,13,NA,TRBJ1-2
TGTGCCAGCAGCTTAGGCGGTATTAACTATGGCTGCACCTTC,CASSLGGINYGCTF,NA,TRBV7-9,14,NA,TRBJ1-2
TGTGCCAGCAGAACAGGGTACACAGATACGCAGTATTTT,CASRTGYTDTQYF,few,TRBV6-5,13,NA,TRBJ2-3
TGTGCCAGCAGTTTGGATTTCGGTCAGCCCCAGCATTTT,CASSLDFGQPQHF,NA,TRBV12-3/TRBV12-4,13,NA,TRBJ1-5
TGCAGTGCTAGACTTCCGGGACTGAGGGTGCAGGACGAGCAGTACTTC,CSARLPGLRVQDEQYF,NA,TRBV20-1,16,NA,TRBJ2-7
TGTGCCAGCTTTGTACAGGGAACCAAAAACATTCAGTACTTC,CASFVQGTKNIQYF,NA,TRBV6-2/TRBV6-3,14,NA,TRBJ2-4
TGTGCCAGCAGTGACCGGGGCCCTTCGAACTATGGCTACACCTTC,CASSDRGPSNYGYTF,NA,TRBV6-5,15,NA,TRBJ1-2
TGCGCCAGCAGCCTTGGGACAGCATCAATGAACACTGAAGCTTTCTTT,CASSLGTASMNTEAFF,few,TRBV5-1,16,TRBD1,TRBJ1-1
TGTGCCAGCAGTTTAAGACTCTCAGGAGCTTACAATGAGCAGTTCTTC,CASSLRLSGAYNEQFF,NA,TRBV12-3/TRBV12-4,16,NA,TRBJ2-1
TGCAGCGTTGAAAGACACAACTATGGCTACACCTTC,CSVERHNYGYTF,few,TRBV29-1,12,NA,TRBJ1-2
TGCAGCGTTGAGAAGGAAGACTCCTACAATGAGCAGTACTTC,CSVEKEDSYNEQYF,NA,TRBV29-1,14,NA,TRBJ2-7
TGCAGCGTCTCCCGGGGGGTGAACACTGAAGCTTTCTTT,CSVSRGVNTEAFF,few,TRBV29-1,13,NA,TRBJ1-1
TGTGCCAGCAGCCCAGAGATCAATCAGCCCCAGCATTTT,CASSPEINQPQHF,NA,TRBV12-3/TRBV12-4,13,NA,TRBJ1-5
TGTGCCAGCAGCGTAAAGCGGGGGATCACAGATACGCAGTATTTT,CASSVKRGITDTQYF,few,TRBV7-2,15,TRBD2,TRBJ2-3
TGTGCCAGCAGCTTAGGACCGCGACAAGGAGGATACGAGCAGTACTTC,CASSLGPRQGGYEQYF,NA,TRBV11-3,16,NA,TRBJ2-7
TGTGCCAGCAGCTACCTAGGACACGGCACAGATACGCAGTATTTT,CASSYLGHGTDTQYF,once,TRBV27,15,NA,TRBJ2-3
TGTGCCAGCAGCCAAGAATCGTCGGCAGATACGCAGTATTTT,CASSQESSADTQYF,few,TRBV4-2,14,NA,TRBJ2-3
TGCAGCGTCGCCCGGGAGACCCAGTACTTC,CSVARETQYF,few,TRBV29-1,10,NA,TRBJ2-5
TGCGCCAGCAGCGCCTTGGACAGGAGCACAGATACGCAGTATTTT,CASSALDRSTDTQYF,NA,TRBV5-1,15,TRBD1,TRBJ2-3
TGCAGTGCGAGAAGTCAGGGACAAGATACGCAGTATTTT,CSARSQGQDTQYF,NA,TRBV20-1,13,NA,TRBJ2-3
TGTGCCAGCAGTTCCAGTTTTTCTGGGGCCAACGTCCTGACTTTC,CASSSSFSGANVLTF,few,TRBV6-5,15,NA,TRBJ2-6
TGTGCCAGCAGTGGGACTAGCGGGGGGCGGCGGCAGTACTTC,CASSGTSGGRRQYF,NA,TRBV2,14,TRBD2,TRBJ2-7
TGTGCCAGCAGCTACGATTTACGCTACGAGCAGTACTTC,CASSYDLRYEQYF,NA,TRBV5-6,13,NA,TRBJ2-7
TGCAGCGCTTCCCACGGTAATATGAACACTGAAGCTTTCTTT,CSASHGNMNTEAFF,NA,TRBV29-1,14,NA,TRBJ1-1
TGCAGTGCTAGTCCGACTAGCGGGGATTTTGCAGATACGCAGTATTTT,CSASPTSGDFADTQYF,NA,TRBV20-1,16,TRBD2,TRBJ2-3
TGTGCCAGCAGACCCCCAGGGGCCTACGAGCAGTACTTC,CASRPPGAYEQYF,NA,TRBV7-2,13,NA,TRBJ2-7
TGTGCCAGCGGAGGCTTAATGAACACTGAAGCTTTCTTT,CASGGLMNTEAFF,NA,TRBV6-1,13,NA,TRBJ1-1
TGTGCCAGCAGTTTAGCAGGTTCCGTTAGCAATCAGCCCCAGCATTTT,CASSLAGSVSNQPQHF,many,TRBV12-3/TRBV12-4,16,NA,TRBJ1-5
TGTGCCATCAGTGAAATTCTCCTGGGAGCTCACGAGCAGTACTTC,CAISEILLGAHEQYF,NA,TRBV10-3,15,NA,TRBJ2-7
TGTGCCAGCAATCAAAACCGGCAGGGGGCAGGTGGCTACACCTTC,CASNQNRQGAGGYTF,NA,TRBV12-3/TRBV12-4,15,TRBD1,TRBJ1-2
TGCAGCGTTCGGCTGACAGTTGCAACTAATGAAAAACTGTTTTTT,CSVRLTVATNEKLFF,NA,TRBV29-1,15,NA,TRBJ1-4
TGCGCCAGCAGCCAAGATGCAGGGGGCGAGTGTGTGACTTTCTTT,CASSQDAGGECVTFF,NA,TRBV4-3,15,TRBD1,TRBJ1-1
TGTGCCACCAGCACGGTGACAGGAATCGACTCTGGGGCCAACGTCCTGACTTTC,CATSTVTGIDSGANVLTF,few,TRBV15,18,NA,TRBJ2-6
TGTGCCAGCAGCTTAACCAGCGGGGGGACTTACAATGAGCAGTTCTTC,CASSLTSGGTYNEQFF,few,TRBV7-3,16,TRBD2,TRBJ2-1
TGTGCCAGCACCCTGACTTATGAGCAGTTCTTC,CASTLTYEQFF,once,TRBV7-9,11,NA,TRBJ2-1
TGCGCCAGCAGCTTGGCTCGTGGGCGGGGGAGCACAGATACGCAGTATTTT,CASSLARGRGSTDTQYF,NA,TRBV5-1,17,TRBD2,TRBJ2-3
TGTGCCATCAGTGAGTCGTCGACTAGCGGGGGAAGCACAGATACGCAGTATTTT,CAISESSTSGGSTDTQYF,NA,TRBV10-3,18,TRBD2,TRBJ2-3